The 24 T cell receptor beta chains presented below share a single source sample, sequenced in a study of blood T cell repertoires in COVID-19. Produced via immunoSEQ multiplex PCR; TCRdb's table is partial and in-frame only. The sample contains approximately 200,000 clones, less than 85% of which appear only once. The sequencing input was peripheral blood. These receptors were obtained from a woman between 50 and 59 years old with acute or convalescent COVID-19.

The chain is built from TRBV5-8 and TRBJ1-6, with 9 bases identical to TRBD1. The CDR3 is 16 amino acids. The germline gives CDR1 SGHTS, CDR2 YDEGEE. Trimming took 3 bases from V and 3 from J; bases not matched to a gene: 4. In nucleotides, the CDR3 is TGTGCCAGCAGCTCGGGGACAGGGAGCTATAATTCACCCCTCCACTTT. Encoded protein: CASSSGTGSYNSPLHF.

The table lists this clone with a few counts. The chain couples TRBV5-5 to TRBJ1-1; D gene unclear. CDR3 size: 13 residues. V was shortened by 0 bases and J by 3 bases, with 6 bases between the two germline ends. Germline CDR1 reads SGHKS; CDR2 reads YYEKEE (reference sequence). CDR3 amino acids: CASSLAPDTEAFF. For the CDR3, the DNA is TGTGCCAGCAGCTTGGCCCCGGACACTGAAGCTTTCTTT.

The chain employs TRBV11-2 and TRBJ2-7, with 10 positions matching TRBD2. The length of the CDR3 is 17 residues. V was clipped by 3 bases and J by 0 bases; unmatched bases: 8. In germline, CDR1 is SGHAT, CDR2 FQNNGV. The CDR3 sequence: CASSFTWGLASSYEQYF. CDR3 sequence (DNA): TGTGCCAGCAGCTTCACCTGGGGACTAGCGAGCTCCTACGAGCAGTACTTC.

The genes are TRBV28 and TRBJ1-6, with 8 bases lining up with TRBD1. CDR1 and CDR2 (germline): MDHEN, SYDVKM. V was pared by 8 bases and J by 10 bases, with 7 bases of the junction left unmatched. The CDR3 covers 13 residues. CDR3 in amino acids: CASVGDRRSPLHF. CDR3 nucleotides: TGTGCCAGCGTCGGGGACAGGAGATCACCCCTCCACTTT.

This chain connects TRBV9 to TRBJ2-3; TRBD2 matches at 7 bases. Germline V gene lookup returns CDR1 SGDLS and CDR2 YYNGEE. V trimming: 6 bases; J trimming: 3 bases; junction bases outside the gene matches: 1. This CDR3 region has 12 residues. CDR3 nucleotides: TGTGCCAGCAACGGGGGGACAGATACGCAGTATTTT. It translates to CASNGGTDTQYF.

V gene TRBV27 combines with J gene TRBJ1-5; D gene unclear. The germline CDR1 and CDR2 sequences are MNHEY and SMNVEV (reference sequence). V was cut by 0 bases and J by 5 bases, with 11 bases left in between. The CDR3 contains 15 residues. CDR3 sequence (DNA): TGTGCCAGCAGTTTATCAGCGGGGAGGCATCAGCCCCAGCATTTT. This gives the protein CASSLSAGRHQPQHF.

DNA of the CDR3: TGCGCCAGCAGCCAAGGGCAGCGGGAGGGCGGGGAGCTGTTTTTT. This codes for CASSQGQREGGELFF. This chain connects TRBV4-1 to TRBJ2-2, with TRBD2 matching 10 bases. Germline CDR1 is MGHRA and CDR2 is YSYEKL. The CDR3 totals 15 residues. The ends lost 1 base at V and 7 bases at J; junction bases unmatched: 3.

The chain couples TRBV7-9 to TRBJ2-5; TRBD2 is a possible D gene (5 bases). The length of the CDR3 is 14 residues. Germline V CDR1 and CDR2: SEHNR, FQNEAQ (reference sequence). V lost 1 base to trimming and J lost 1 base, with 7 bases between them. Here the CDR3 reads CASSLDGVQETQYF. The CDR3 DNA reads as TGTGCCAGCAGCTTAGACGGGGTCCAAGAGACCCAGTACTTC. The complete variable domain, with remaining parts taken from reference TRBV7-9 and TRBJ2-5, reads DTGVSQNPRHKITKRGQNVTFRCDPISEHNRLYWYRQTLGQGPEFLTYFQNEAQLEKSRLLSDRFSAERPKGSFSTLEIQRTEQGDSAMYLCASSLDGVQETQYFGPGTRLLVL.

The chain joins TRBV6-5 to TRBJ1-6, with a possible D match to TRBD1 (5 bases). There are 15 residues in the CDR3. V lost 6 bases to trimming and J lost 9 bases, with 18 bases between them. The germline V gene has CDR1 MNHEY and CDR2 SVGAGI. This CDR3 reads CASRGLDRGFSPLHF. CDR3 bases: TGTGCCAGCAGGGGACTCGACAGAGGGTTTTCACCCCTCCACTTT.

CDR3 loop: CASSQDWRFGETGELFF. The CDR3 coding sequence is TGCGCCAGCAGCCAAGATTGGAGGTTTGGAGAAACCGGGGAGCTGTTTTTT. The chain has TRBV4-3 and TRBJ2-2; tentatively, D is TRBD2 (5 bases). This CDR3 has 17 amino acids. V lost 0 bases to trimming and J lost 5 bases, with 16 bases between them. The germline gives CDR1 LGHNA, CDR2 YSLEER.

The J gene is TRBJ2-3, the V gene TRBV20-1; maybe TRBD1 (5 bases). With 3 bases removed from V and 4 bases from J, the gap between germline ends came to 14 bases. The germline CDR1 and CDR2 sequences are DFQATT and SNEGSKA (reference sequence). The length of the CDR3 is 14 residues. CDR3 nucleotide sequence: TGCAGTGCTAGTTCAGGGTCGAATGCAGATACGCAGTATTTT. Translated, it gives CSASSGSNADTQYF.

The chain joins TRBV19 to TRBJ1-5; tentatively, D is TRBD1 (6 bases). V was cut by 7 bases and J by 4 bases, with 11 bases left in between. CDR1 and CDR2 from the germline V gene are LNHDA and SQIVND (reference sequence). This CDR3 contains 13 residues. Here the CDR3 DNA reads TGTGCCAGTACTCCGACAGGAAATCAGCCCCAGCATTTT. This sequence encodes CASTPTGNQPQHF. Full variable domain (remainder filled in from reference TRBV19 and TRBJ1-5): DGGITQSPKYLFRKEGQNVTLSCEQNLNHDAMYWYRQDPGQGLRLIYYSQIVNDFQKGDIAEGYSVSREKKESFPLTVTSAQKNPTAFYLCASTPTGNQPQHFGDGTRLSIL.

The CDR3 nucleotides read TGTGCCAGCAGTGAAGAGAGCTCCTATAATTCACCCCTCCACTTT. Protein: CASSEESSYNSPLHF. The chain links TRBV2 to TRBJ1-6, with D unclear. V was clipped by 1 base and J by 0 bases, with 4 bases between them. The CDR3 loop spans 15 amino acids. Germline CDR1 SNHLY, CDR2 FYNNEI.

The chain links TRBV28 to TRBJ2-7; 8 bases line up with TRBD1. The V gene's germline CDR1 is MDHEN and CDR2 SYDVKM. J gave up 3 bases and V 7 bases, and 8 bases lay outside the gene matches. This CDR3 comprises 14 residues. As DNA, the CDR3 is TGTGCCAGCACCCGGACAGGGACCTACTACGAGCAGTACTTC. Its translation: CASTRTGTYYEQYF.

The CDR3 bases are TGTGCCACCAGCAGAACACTAGCGGGGTATTACAATGAGCAGTTCTTC. Its protein product is CATSRTLAGYYNEQFF. The J gene is TRBJ2-1, the V gene TRBV15; 10 nucleotides match TRBD2. There are 16 residues in the CDR3. Per the germline V gene, CDR1 is LNHNV and CDR2 is YYDKDF (reference sequence). Unmatched junction bases numbered 5, after V lost 2 bases and J lost 4 bases. The full variable domain, with the rest looked up from reference TRBV15 and TRBJ2-1, is DAMVIQNPRYQVTQFGKPVTLSCSQTLNHNVMYWYQQKSSQAPKLLFHYYDKDFNNEADTPDNFQSRRPNTSFCFLDIRSPGLGDTAMYLCATSRTLAGYYNEQFFGPGTRLTVL.

CDR3 nucleotide sequence: TGTGCCAGCAGCTCTCCTCCCCAGGGCTCTGGCTACACCTTC. Protein: CASSSPPQGSGYTF. This chain joins TRBV11-2 and TRBJ1-2, with D possibly being TRBD1 (5 bases). V lost 4 bases and J lost 7, with 16 bases in between. The CDR3 length is 14 residues. The germline V gene has CDR1 SGHAT and CDR2 FQNNGV.

The table lists this clone with a few counts. The chain uses TRBV4-3 and TRBJ2-7, with D perhaps TRBD2 (5 bases). This CDR3 contains 15 residues. Germline V lookup: CDR1 LGHNA, CDR2 YSLEER. Deletions cut 0 bases from V and 7 bases from J, with 16 bases between. CDR3 nucleotides: TGCGCCAGCAGCCAAGATGTGGCAGGCCGGGGTGAGCAGTACTTC. Its translation is CASSQDVAGRGEQYF.

This rearrangement joins TRBV11-2 to TRBJ1-4; TRBD1 matches at 7 bases. The ends lost 5 bases at V and 7 bases at J; junction bases unmatched: 4. CDR1 and CDR2 (germline): SGHAT, FQNNGV. The CDR3 runs to 13 residues. CDR3 amino acids: CASSANRGEKLFF. As DNA, the CDR3 is TGTGCCAGCAGCGCAAACAGGGGTGAAAAACTGTTTTTT. The whole variable domain, filled in from reference TRBV11-2 and TRBJ1-4, reads EAGVAQSPRYKIIEKRQSVAFWCNPISGHATLYWYQQILGQGPKLLIQFQNNGVVDDSQLPKDRFSAERLKGVDSTLKIQPAKLEDSAVYLCASSANRGEKLFFGSGTQLSVL.

The chain carries TRBV7-8 and TRBJ2-1, with 8 bases that match TRBD2. This CDR3 comprises 15 residues. Per the germline V gene, CDR1 is SGHVS and CDR2 is FQNEAQ. Unmatched junction bases numbered 2, after V lost 4 bases and J lost 0 bases. The CDR3 spells CASSYTSGSYNEQFF. In DNA, the CDR3 is TGTGCCAGCAGCTATACTAGCGGCTCCTACAATGAGCAGTTCTTC. Drawing the rest from reference TRBV7-8 and TRBJ2-1, the complete variable domain is GAGVSQSPRYKVAKRGQDVALRCDPISGHVSLFWYQQALGQGPEFLTYFQNEAQLDKSGLPSDRFFAERPEGSVSTLKIQRTQQEDSAVYLCASSYTSGSYNEQFFGPGTRLTVL.

V gene TRBV28 combines with J gene TRBJ1-2, with a weak D call TRBD1 (5 bases). The CDR3 consists of 15 residues. The V gene lost 6 bases and the J gene lost 4 bases, with 18 bases spanning the gap. Germline V CDR1 and CDR2: MDHEN, SYDVKM. The CDR3 DNA reads as TGTGCCAGCAGGGAACAAGGGGCGAGCAGCTATGGCTACACCTTC. Translated, it gives CASREQGASSYGYTF.

The chain joins TRBV21-1 to TRBJ2-3; the tabulated D call, TRBD2, remains unverified against the DNA. TRBV21-1 has pseudogene status. The CDR3 covers 16 residues. The CDR3: CASSASLAGDTDTQYF. The CDR3 DNA reads TGTGCCAGCAGCGCCTCTCTAGCGGGGGACACAGATACGCAGTATTTT.

The chain recombines TRBV11-3 with TRBJ2-1, with 8 positions matching TRBD2. The CDR3 sequence is 15 residues long. V was clipped by 6 bases and J by 3 bases; unmatched bases: 7. The germline CDR1 and CDR2 sequences are SGHNT and YENEEA. CDR3 DNA sequence: TGTGCCAGCAGTCACGGGGGGGCCAACTACAATGAGCAGTTCTTC. Protein sequence: CASSHGGANYNEQFF.

V gene TRBV19 combines with J gene TRBJ2-3, with D perhaps TRBD1 (5 bases). Trimming took off 7 bases at V and 0 bases at J, with 14 bases between the two ends. The germline gives CDR1 LNHDA, CDR2 SQIVND (reference sequence). This CDR3 is 15 amino acids long. The CDR3 sequence is CASIGAVGSTDTQYF. The CDR3 DNA reads TGTGCCAGTATAGGGGCGGTGGGGAGCACAGATACGCAGTATTTT.

The V gene is TRBV19, the J gene TRBJ2-4; perhaps TRBD1 as D (5 bases). V dropped 5 bases and J dropped 8 bases, with 7 bases sitting between them. The germline gives CDR1 LNHDA, CDR2 SQIVND (reference sequence). There are 11 residues in the CDR3. The CDR3 DNA follows: TGTGCCAGTAGTGCCAGGGACATTCAGTACTTC. Residues: CASSARDIQYF.